The next 27 T cell receptor beta chains were all read from a single sample in a study of blood T cell repertoires in COVID-19. Clones were read by immunoSEQ multiplex PCR, and TCRdb kept only the in-frame ones, dropping some. This sample carries about 140,000 clones, about 74% of them seen once, and the ten largest clones take approximately 16%. What was sequenced was peripheral blood. The receptors come from a man between 50 and 59 years old with acute or convalescent COVID-19.

The chain couples TRBV5-6 to TRBJ1-2; D is ambiguous. V was cut by 0 bases and J by 4 bases, with 13 bases left in between. The germline CDR1 and CDR2 sequences are SGHDT and YYEEEE. The length of the CDR3 is 15 residues. The CDR3 is CASSLERTPSYGYTF. The DNA for the CDR3 is TGTGCCAGCAGCTTGGAACGGACTCCAAGCTATGGCTACACCTTC.

This chain joins TRBV10-3 and TRBJ2-2; 15 bases fit TRBD2. After removal of 6 bases from V and 5 bases from J, the junction contained 7 bases not matched to a gene. CDR1 is ENHRY and CDR2 is SYGVKD in the germline V gene. This CDR3 spans 17 amino acids. The CDR3 nucleotides are TGTGCCATCAGCGGGACTAGCGGGGGGCATGGGACCGGGGAGCTGTTTTTT. Its protein is CAISGTSGGHGTGELFF.

The chain uses TRBV5-1 and TRBJ1-4; 7 bases agree with TRBD1. The V gene's germline CDR1 is SGHRS and CDR2 YFSETQ. This CDR3 is built from 15 residues. The V gene end was trimmed by 4 bases and the J gene end by 0 bases; junction bases not matched to a gene: 3. The DNA for the CDR3 is TGCGCCAGCAGCACAGGACAGGCAACTAATGAAAAACTGTTTTTT. It is translated as CASSTGQATNEKLFF.

The rearrangement links TRBV20-1 to TRBJ2-3, with 11 bases identical to TRBD2. The trim removed 3 bases at V and 5 bases at J, leaving 7 bases unmatched. The length of the CDR3 is 15 residues. Germline assignment: CDR1 DFQATT and CDR2 SNEGSKA (reference sequence). The CDR3 DNA reads as TGCAGTGCTAGTAGCGGGGGGGCTCTCGTAGATACGCAGTATTTT. Translating it yields CSASSGGALVDTQYF.

The chain employs TRBV3-1 (or the pseudogene TRBV3-2) and TRBJ2-3; D is ambiguous. V was shortened by 2 bases and J by 1 base, with 10 bases between the two germline ends. Germline V gene sequence: CDR1 LGHDT, CDR2 YNNKEL (reference sequence). CDR3 length equals 15 residues. CDR3 in amino acids: CASSQYPLGTDTQYF. In DNA form, the CDR3 reads TGTGCCAGCAGCCAATATCCCCTAGGCACAGATACGCAGTATTTT.

The rearrangement joins TRBV20-1 to TRBJ2-5; the match to TRBD2 covers 7 bases. Per germline, CDR1 DFQATT and CDR2 SNEGSKA (reference sequence). V lost 8 bases to trimming and J lost 5 bases; unmatched junction nucleotides: 5. The CDR3 length is 11 residues. The CDR3 bases are TGCAGTCCTCGGGGGGAGGAGACCCAGTACTTC. Translating it yields CSPRGEETQYF.

The J gene is TRBJ2-5, the V gene TRBV10-1; D perhaps matches TRBD1 (6 bases). Germline CDR1 reads WNHNN; CDR2 reads SYGVQD (reference sequence). The CDR3 has 11 amino acids. The V gene lost 11 bases and the J gene lost 4 bases, with 11 bases spanning the gap. The CDR3 protein is CAGFRGETQYF. CDR3 nucleotide sequence: TGCGCCGGTTTCAGGGGAGAGACCCAGTACTTC.

This chain connects TRBV18 to TRBJ2-6, with D possibly matching TRBD2 (5 bases). The V gene's germline CDR1 is KGHSH and CDR2 LQKENI. CDR3 size: 14 residues. V gave up 2 bases and J gave up 3 bases, with 5 bases separating them. Here the CDR3 DNA reads TGTGCCAGCTCACCAGGAGGTGGGGCCAACGTCCTGACTTTC. It specifies CASSPGGGANVLTF.

The chain combines TRBV19 with TRBJ1-5; 8 nucleotides line up with TRBD1. Per the germline V gene, CDR1 is LNHDA and CDR2 is SQIVND (reference sequence). V shed 5 bases and J 1 base; nucleotides not matched to a gene: 4. This CDR3 is built from 15 residues. The CDR3: CASSFDRGSNQPQHF. CDR3 in DNA: TGTGCCAGTAGTTTCGACAGGGGCAGCAATCAGCCCCAGCATTTT.

The chain couples TRBV19 to TRBJ2-1, with D maybe TRBD2 (7 bases). V shed 2 bases and J shed 6 bases, with 17 bases lying between them. Germline CDR1 reads LNHDA; CDR2 reads SQIVND (reference sequence). The CDR3 is made up of 16 amino acids. The CDR3 sequence is CASSISFGGPGNEQFF. Here the CDR3 DNA reads TGTGCCAGTAGTATAAGCTTCGGGGGGCCTGGCAATGAGCAGTTCTTC.

V is TRBV6-1 and J is TRBJ2-7, with D perhaps TRBD1 (6 bases). This CDR3 is built from 14 residues. Looked up from germline, CDR1 is MNHNS and CDR2 is SASEGT. V was trimmed by 2 bases and J by 3 bases, leaving 11 bases between them. The CDR3 loop reads CASSERPQGYEQYF. The CDR3 DNA is TGTGCCAGCAGTGAACGACCACAGGGCTACGAGCAGTACTTC.

As DNA, the CDR3 is TGTGCCAGCAGTTCCCCGGGACAGTCCTATGGCTACACCTTC. It encodes CASSSPGQSYGYTF. The chain uses TRBV6-5 and TRBJ1-2; 7 bases map to TRBD1. V was pared by 4 bases and J by 4 bases, with 6 bases of the junction left unmatched. The germline V gene has CDR1 MNHEY and CDR2 SVGAGI. The CDR3 sequence is 14 residues long.

The CDR3 region has the DNA TGTGCCAGCCGCCCAAGGACAGGAGATTACTATGGCTACACCTTC. Its protein product is CASRPRTGDYYGYTF. The rearrangement links TRBV6-2 or TRBV6-3 to TRBJ1-2; 7 bases align to TRBD1. Germline V gene sequence: CDR1 MNHEY, CDR2 SVGEGT. The CDR3 contains 15 residues. Trimming at V came to 8 bases and at J to 3 bases, leaving 12 bases not matched to a gene.

Notes on this clone: A read error may produce the germline difference seen at one junction end. The V call is TRBV9, the J call TRBJ2-5; 7 positions agree with TRBD1. The CDR3 extends over 13 amino acids. Germline V gene lookup returns CDR1 SGDLS and CDR2 YYNGEE. This chain's CDR3 is CASSVEGAKTQYF. CDR3 sequence (DNA): TGTGCCAGCAGTGTAGAGGGGGCAAAGACCCAGTACTTC.

The chain is built from TRBV9 and TRBJ1-6, with 11 bases lining up with TRBD1. Germline V CDR1 and CDR2: SGDLS, YYNGEE. The ends lost 0 bases at V and 10 bases at J; junction bases unmatched: 21. The CDR3 has 21 residues. In nucleotides, the CDR3 is TGTGCCAGCAGCGTAGTCTTTCTGAAACCTCCGGGACAGGGGGTTTTATCACCCCTCCACTTT. This sequence encodes CASSVVFLKPPGQGVLSPLHF.

The DNA for the CDR3 is TGTGCCAGCAGTTTAGCCGGAGCGGGGGACGATACGCAGTATTTT. Its protein is CASSLAGAGDDTQYF. V gene TRBV27 combines with J gene TRBJ2-3; 8 bases are a match to TRBD2. This CDR3 contains 15 residues. V lost 2 bases and J lost 6; bases outside the gene matches: 7. Germline CDR1 is MNHEY and CDR2 is SMNVEV (reference sequence).

The chain joins TRBV7-6 to TRBJ1-3; D may be TRBD1 (5 bases). Per germline, CDR1 SGHVS and CDR2 FNYEAQ. The CDR3 sequence is 15 residues long. V shed 5 bases and J shed 4 bases, with 15 bases lying between them. CDR3 amino acids: CASSTWGGSGNTIYF. The CDR3 nucleotides read TGTGCCAGCAGCACCTGGGGGGGTTCAGGAAACACCATATATTTT.

This chain connects TRBV10-2 to TRBJ1-5; 8 nucleotides match TRBD1. V lost 4 bases and J lost 9; bases outside the gene matches: 11. Germline CDR1 and CDR2: WSHSY and SAAADI. The CDR3 extends over 15 amino acids. The CDR3 here is CASSANRGNLGPQHF. The DNA for the CDR3 is TGCGCCAGCAGTGCTAACAGGGGGAACCTCGGGCCCCAGCATTTT.

This clone was recorded at least ten times. The chain employs TRBV10-3 and TRBJ1-6; D is ambiguous. The CDR3 loop spans 14 amino acids. The germline V gene has CDR1 ENHRY and CDR2 SYGVKD. Trimming cost V 0 bases and J 7 bases, with 7 bases left between them. Here the CDR3 DNA reads TGTGCCATCAGTGAGTCGGGAGGAAATTCACCCCTCCACTTT. Protein product: CAISESGGNSPLHF.

The chain carries TRBV5-1 and TRBJ1-1, with D perhaps matching TRBD1 (6 bases). CDR3 length equals 13 residues. Per germline, CDR1 SGHRS and CDR2 YFSETQ. Trimming took 0 bases from V and 10 from J, leaving 13 bases between them. The CDR3 loop is CASSLDTGRVAFF. The CDR3 nucleotides are TGCGCCAGCAGCTTGGATACAGGGAGGGTAGCTTTCTTT.

The V and J genes are TRBV5-1 and TRBJ1-1; TRBD1 matches at 11 bases. The germline gives CDR1 SGHRS, CDR2 YFSETQ. V was clipped by 4 bases and J by 5 bases; unmatched bases: 10. This CDR3 spans 16 amino acids. This CDR3 is CASSLGGQGAGTEAFF. CDR3 nucleotides: TGCGCCAGCAGCCTGGGAGGACAGGGGGCTGGGACTGAAGCTTTCTTT.

The sample holds a few counts of this clone. The chain links TRBV5-6 to TRBJ2-1, with 9 nucleotides matching TRBD1. The V gene's germline CDR1 is SGHDT and CDR2 YYEEEE. Losses at the gene ends were 6 bases for V and 0 bases for J; bases not matched to a gene: 10. The CDR3 is 17 amino acids. The CDR3 DNA is TGTGCCAGCAAGCTTGGCGGGACAGGGAGCTCCTACAATGAGCAGTTCTTC. Its translation is CASKLGGTGSSYNEQFF.

The CDR3 nucleotides are TGTGCCAGCAGCTTACTCAGGGGCGGTGGCTACACCTTC. Translated, it gives CASSLLRGGGYTF. The chain joins TRBV11-2 to TRBJ1-2; possibly TRBD1 for D (6 bases). Trimming took 2 bases from V and 7 from J, leaving 11 bases between them. Germline values: CDR1 SGHAT, CDR2 FQNNGV. This CDR3 comprises 13 residues. The entire variable domain, with the rest obtained from reference TRBV11-2 and TRBJ1-2, is as follows: EAGVAQSPRYKIIEKRQSVAFWCNPISGHATLYWYQQILGQGPKLLIQFQNNGVVDDSQLPKDRFSAERLKGVDSTLKIQPAKLEDSAVYLCASSLLRGGGYTFGSGTRLTVV.

The chain combines TRBV7-3 with TRBJ2-7; D may be TRBD2 (6 bases). The CDR3 spans 15 residues. Germline V gene lookup returns CDR1 SGHTA and CDR2 FQGTGA. The V end was cut by 1 base, the J end by 2 bases, with 12 bases between. This CDR3 is CASSLSHGSTYEQYF. The CDR3 DNA reads TGTGCCAGCAGCTTAAGTCACGGGAGCACCTACGAGCAGTACTTC.

This chain connects TRBV2 to TRBJ1-1; D possibly corresponds to TRBD1 (6 bases). Germline V gives CDR1 SNHLY, CDR2 FYNNEI. Trimming shortened V by 5 bases and J by 1 base, and 8 bases separated the two germline ends. This CDR3 has 13 residues. The DNA for the CDR3 is TGTGCCAGCAGTCAGGGACAGAACACTGAAGCTTTCTTT. It specifies CASSQGQNTEAFF.

The chain carries TRBV6-1 and TRBJ1-1; TRBD1 aligns across 8 bases. The length of the CDR3 is 14 residues. In germline, CDR1 is MNHNS, CDR2 SASEGT. Losses at the gene ends were 2 bases for V and 1 base for J; bases not matched to a gene: 0. The chain's CDR3 is CASSEQGANTEAFF. Here the CDR3 DNA reads TGTGCCAGCAGTGAACAGGGGGCGAACACTGAAGCTTTCTTT.

This chain connects TRBV24-1 to TRBJ1-4; D unclear. Per germline, CDR1 KGHDR and CDR2 SFDVKD. V was pared by 2 bases and J by 10 bases, with 7 bases between. The CDR3 length is 12 residues. DNA of the CDR3: TGTGCCACCAGTGATTCGCGGGGAAAACTGTTTTTT. The encoded protein is CATSDSRGKLFF.